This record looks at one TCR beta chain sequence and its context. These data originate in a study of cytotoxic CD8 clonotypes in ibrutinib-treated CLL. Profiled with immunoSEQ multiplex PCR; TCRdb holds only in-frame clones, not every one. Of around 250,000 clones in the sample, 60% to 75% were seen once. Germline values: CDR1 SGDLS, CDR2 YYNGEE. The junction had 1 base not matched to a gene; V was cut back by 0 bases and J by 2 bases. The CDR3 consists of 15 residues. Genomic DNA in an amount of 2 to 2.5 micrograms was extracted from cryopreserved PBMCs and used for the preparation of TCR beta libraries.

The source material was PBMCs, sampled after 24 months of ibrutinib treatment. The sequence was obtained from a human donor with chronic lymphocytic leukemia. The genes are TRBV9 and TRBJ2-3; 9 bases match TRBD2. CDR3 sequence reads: CASSVGGRATDTQYF. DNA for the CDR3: TGTGCCAGCAGCGTAGGCGGGAGGGCCACAGATACGCAGTATTTT.